A single sample gave rise to the 17 T cell receptor beta chains below, sequenced in a study of blood T cell repertoires in COVID-19. Sequenced by immunoSEQ multiplex PCR; TCRdb stores in-frame clones only, minus some. In the table there are fewer than 250,000 clones, more than 75% of which are singletons. Sequencing input: peripheral blood. The receptors stem from a man aged 60 to 75 with acute or convalescent COVID-19.

This chain connects TRBV4-3 to TRBJ2-1; 8 bases line up with TRBD1. Germline V CDR1 and CDR2: LGHNA, YSLEER. The CDR3 totals 16 residues. J was trimmed by 8 bases and V by 4 bases; bases with no gene match: 13. The chain's CDR3 is CASSLGGAGQAYEQFF. DNA of the CDR3: TGCGCCAGCAGCCTGGGGGGCGCGGGACAGGCTTATGAGCAGTTCTTC.

The gene calls are TRBV5-1 and TRBJ2-2, with TRBD2 identical over 7 bases. The CDR3 consists of 17 residues. V lost 4 bases and J lost 4; bases outside the gene matches: 13. Looked up from germline, CDR1 is SGHRS and CDR2 is YFSETQ. CDR3 sequence reads: CASSPLAGRGGTGELFF. The CDR3 coding sequence is TGCGCCAGCAGCCCCTTAGCGGGTCGTGGTGGCACCGGGGAGCTGTTTTTT.

The rearrangement links TRBV5-5 to TRBJ2-7; weak D call: TRBD1 (5 bases). V dropped 1 base and J dropped 0 bases, with 8 bases sitting between them. This CDR3 is 14 amino acids long. Germline V gene sequence: CDR1 SGHKS, CDR2 YYEKEE (reference sequence). The CDR3 region has the DNA TGTGCCAGCAGCTTGCAGGGTAGCTCCTACGAGCAGTACTTC. It encodes CASSLQGSSYEQYF.

The genes are TRBV7-2 and TRBJ2-6; tentatively, D is TRBD2 (6 bases). V lost 3 bases to trimming and J lost 0 bases, with 9 bases between them. Germline V CDR1 and CDR2: SGHTA, FQGNSA. There are 16 residues in the CDR3. DNA of the CDR3: TGTGCCAGCAGCTTGGGACTCAACTCTGGGGCCAACGTCCTGACTTTC. Translating it yields CASSLGLNSGANVLTF.

This clone was detected only a few times. CDR3 DNA sequence: TGCGCCAGCAGCCGAGAGAATCAGGCGCAGTATTTT. Translation gives CASSRENQAQYF. The chain carries TRBV5-1 and TRBJ2-3; D gene uncertain. The germline CDR1 and CDR2 sequences are SGHRS and YFSETQ. Deletions cut 4 bases from V and 10 bases from J, with 13 bases between. The CDR3 is made up of 12 amino acids.

The chain is built from TRBV5-4 and TRBJ2-7; the match to TRBD1 covers 8 bases. The CDR3 length is 15 residues. The V gene's germline CDR1 is SGHNT and CDR2 YYREEE (reference sequence). Unmatched junction bases numbered 6, after V lost 0 bases and J lost 4 bases. The CDR3 coding sequence is TGTGCCAGCAGCTTGGGGGGACAGGAATCTTACGAGCAGTACTTC. It is translated as CASSLGGQESYEQYF.

The chain joins TRBV2 to TRBJ1-2, with 7 bases that match TRBD1. Germline-derived CDR1 and CDR2 are SNHLY and FYNNEI. Trimming took 3 bases from V and 3 from J; bases not matched to a gene: 10. The CDR3 is 16 amino acids. The CDR3 loop reads CASSEEIPGQHYGYTF. In DNA form, the CDR3 reads TGTGCCAGCAGTGAGGAAATCCCGGGACAGCACTATGGCTACACCTTC.

V and J are TRBV5-8 and TRBJ2-7, with D maybe TRBD1 (5 bases). Trimming stripped 0 bases from V and 6 bases from J, with 10 bases between. Germline assignment: CDR1 SGHTS and CDR2 YDEGEE. The CDR3 sequence is 13 residues long. The DNA of the CDR3 is TGTGCCAGCAGCTTGGCAGGGCCGGCCGAGCAGTACTTC. Translated: CASSLAGPAEQYF. The complete variable domain, with remaining parts taken from reference TRBV5-8 and TRBJ2-7, reads EAGVTQSPTHLIKTRGQQATLRCSPISGHTSVYWYQQALGLGLQFLLWYDEGEERNRGNFPPRFSGRQFPNYSSELNVNALELEDSALYLCASSLAGPAEQYFGPGTRLTVT.

The V gene is TRBV11-2, the J gene TRBJ2-7, with TRBD1 matching 10 bases. CDR1 and CDR2 (germline): SGHAT, FQNNGV. V shed 4 bases, J shed 0 bases, and the junction held 3 bases outside the gene matches. The CDR3 has 15 residues. CDR3 in DNA: TGTGCCAGCAGCTCACGGGACAGGGGCTCCTACGAGCAGTACTTC. It specifies CASSSRDRGSYEQYF.

The V and J genes are TRBV5-8 and TRBJ1-1, with 8 bases identical to TRBD1. There are 15 residues in the CDR3. Germline CDR1 and CDR2: SGHTS and YDEGEE. The trim removed 4 bases at V and 1 base at J, leaving 6 bases unmatched. The CDR3 DNA is TGTGCCAGCAGCAGGCGGGACAGGCCGAACACTGAAGCTTTCTTT. Amino acid sequence: CASSRRDRPNTEAFF.

The chain carries TRBV28 and TRBJ1-6; D may be TRBD1 (5 bases). The germline V gene encodes CDR1 MDHEN and CDR2 SYDVKM. Trimming took off 4 bases at V and 0 bases at J, with 16 bases between the two ends. There are 18 residues in the CDR3. The CDR3 coding sequence is TGTGCCAGCAGTTACACCCCGCGGGGGAGCTCCTATAATTCACCCCTCCACTTT. It encodes CASSYTPRGSSYNSPLHF. Full variable domain (missing parts from reference TRBV28 and TRBJ1-6): DVKVTQSSRYLVKRTGEKVFLECVQDMDHENMFWYRQDPGLGLRLIYFSYDVKMKEKGDIPEGYSVSREKKERFSLILESASTNQTSMYLCASSYTPRGSSYNSPLHFGNGTRLTVT.

The chain uses TRBV30 and TRBJ2-7, with D uncertain. This CDR3 has 13 amino acids. The germline V gene encodes CDR1 GTSNPN and CDR2 SVGIG (reference sequence). Trimming left V 5 bases short and J 2 bases short, with 13 bases between. CDR3 in amino acids: CAWVMAGTYEQYF. The CDR3 coding sequence is TGTGCCTGGGTTATGGCAGGCACCTACGAGCAGTACTTC.

The chain carries TRBV5-8 and TRBJ2-7; D might be TRBD1 (6 bases). Germline CDR1 SGHTS, CDR2 YDEGEE. CDR3 length: 15 residues. Trimming pared 0 bases from V and 2 bases from J, leaving 12 bases between. In DNA, the CDR3 is TGTGCCAGCAGCTTGGAGCAGGGGCGGACCTACGAGCAGTACTTC. Translating gives CASSLEQGRTYEQYF.

The rearrangement uses TRBV11-2 and TRBJ2-2, with D maybe TRBD1 (6 bases). This CDR3 has 15 residues. V lost 1 base, J lost 1 base, and 7 bases lay in between. Germline V gene lookup returns CDR1 SGHAT and CDR2 FQNNGV. CDR3 nucleotides: TGTGCCAGCAGCTTAGGGGGGCGGAACACCGGGGAGCTGTTTTTT. This encodes CASSLGGRNTGELFF.

V is TRBV19 and J is TRBJ2-2, with 7 bases fitting TRBD1. Germline lookup yields CDR1 LNHDA and CDR2 SQIVND (reference sequence). CDR3 length equals 14 residues. V lost 9 bases and J lost 7; bases outside the gene matches: 11. The CDR3 loop reads CASSTGVWVGELFF. The CDR3 DNA follows: TGTGCCAGCTCCACAGGGGTCTGGGTCGGGGAGCTGTTTTTT. Based on the CDR3 plus reference TRBV19 and TRBJ2-2, the full variable domain is DGGITQSPKYLFRKEGQNVTLSCEQNLNHDAMYWYRQDPGQGLRLIYYSQIVNDFQKGDIAEGYSVSREKKESFPLTVTSAQKNPTAFYLCASSTGVWVGELFFGEGSRLTVL.

This chain links TRBV11-2 with TRBJ2-7; 13 bases map to TRBD2. CDR1 SGHAT and CDR2 FQNNGV come from the germline V gene. V gave up 3 bases and J gave up 6 bases; unmatched junction bases: 11. This CDR3 is 17 amino acids long. This chain's CDR3 is CASSFPSGLAGAAEQYF. In DNA, the CDR3 is TGTGCCAGCAGCTTCCCGTCCGGACTAGCGGGGGCGGCCGAGCAGTACTTC.

V is TRBV30 and J is TRBJ2-6; a possible D gene is TRBD1 (6 bases). The CDR3 runs to 14 residues. V was cut by 2 bases and J by 9 bases, with 14 bases left in between. In germline, CDR1 is GTSNPN, CDR2 SVGIG (reference sequence). The CDR3 sequence: CAWSQGSIGNVLTF. The DNA for the CDR3 is TGTGCCTGGAGTCAGGGGAGTATAGGCAACGTCCTGACTTTC.